This T cell receptor (beta chain) was found in a study of Ad26.COV2.S vaccination and SARS-CoV-2 variants (dated by TCRdb to the early 2020s). Describing the broader study: Donors in the vaccine arm were drawn from COV1001, a multicentre, randomized, double-blind, placebo-controlled phase I-IIa trial testing Ad26.COV2.S in healthy adults. Dosing of Ad26.COV2.S was intramuscular, at either 5x10^10 or 1x10^11 viral particles, delivered as one shot or as two shots spaced 56 days apart. TCRbeta repertoire sequencing served as the tool for gauging how specific and how broad the SARS-CoV-2-reactive T cell receptors were following Ad26.COV2.S vaccination. The TCR-sequenced set comprised about 30 samples: approximately 19 Ad26.COV2.S vaccine recipients, 5 placebo recipients and 8 SARS-CoV-2 convalescent individuals. Participants in the trial were split at random into five groups of five each, receiving low-dose or high-dose Ad26.COV2.S once or twice, or else placebo on both occasions. Investigators did not know the trial group allocation while performing experiments and assessing outcomes. Overall study outcomes, separate from this receptor: The study lacked the statistical power to compare responses across vaccine doses or regimens. Compared with placebo recipients, Ad26.COV2.S recipients showed higher spike-specific TCR breadth (P = 0.0014). Non-spike TCR breadth was comparable between vaccine and placebo recipients, consistent with the vaccine containing only spike. After vaccination, substantial breadth of spike-specific CD8+ and CD4+ T cell responses was reported. According to the authors, total T cell responses may have been underestimated by the TCR breadth and depth analyses.

The immunoSEQ Assay was the method used to sequence TCRbeta CDR3 regions. After extraction, genomic DNA underwent amplification by bias-controlled multiplex PCR, followed by high-throughput sequencing. For the original study's pipeline: Collapsing and filtering of sequences were performed to quantify the absolute abundance of each unique TCRbeta CDR3 region. T cell fraction was estimated by normalizing TCRbeta template counts to usable DNA, with usable DNA measured through amplification of reference genes found in all nucleated cells. Repertoire TCRs were annotated as SARS-CoV-2-specific by exact matching of V gene, CDR3 amino acid sequence and J gene to a known reactive TCR set. The reference SARS-CoV-2 TCR set was obtained from MIRA and was filtered for enrichment in COVID-19-positive ImmuneCODE repertoires, whereby public or cross-reactive TCRs were removed. Based on the MIRA antigens, annotated TCRs were further analysed at the level of specific ORF or position within ORF. Breadth was defined as the number of annotated unique rearrangements divided by the total number of unique productive rearrangements, and depth was defined as the summed frequency of the annotated unique rearrangements. Two-sided Wilcoxon rank-sum tests were used to compare TCR breadth between groups. This immuneACCESS table, as held by TCRdb, lists in-frame sequences with V and J called but not all clones. Of the missing ones, under half trace to an unresolved V gene in checked studies; the others have no known cause. D and trimming come from the DNA, and the V and J calls and clone size come from that table. A total of around 340,000 clones appear in this sample, around nine tenths of them only once. Roughly 5% of the sample comes from the top ten.

According to the study, the label for this sample's treatment or condition signals: some 20 received Ad26.COV2.S at low or high dose, single or two shots; 5 received placebo; per-sample allocation not given. Repertoires of vaccine and placebo recipients were sequenced from samples taken on day 63 after the first injection. Cohort 1b enrolled some 25 adults aged 18-55 years at a single site in Boston, USA, between 29 July and 7 August 2020. As a vaccine, Ad26.COV2.S was a replication-incompetent adenovirus type 26 vector that expressed a prefusion-stabilized SARS-CoV-2 spike protein derived from the original Wuhan strain. The junction shows trimming of 5 bases on V and 9 bases on J, and the gene matches do not reach 14 bases of it. From the cysteine up to the phenylalanine, the CDR3 has a length of 16 residues. This entry keeps only the CDR3 DNA: 48 bases, framed from base 1. Via the germline V gene (reference sequence), CDR1 is MNHEY and CDR2 SMNVEV.

A remark on this clone: It lacks a known antigen. No much larger clonotype is one base removed from it; base qualities were not supplied.

The source was peripheral blood, collected in a trial of Ad26.COV2.S vaccine versus placebo. This clonotype was sampled from a person between 18 and 65 years old who received the Ad26.COV2.S COVID-19 vaccine or a placebo. The chain is encoded by TRBV27 joined to TRBJ2-1, and TRBD1 matches 9 of the central bases. CDR3 protein: CASSRSGTGLIIEQFF. In nucleotides, the sequence is TGTGCCAGCAGTCGCTCCGGGACAGGGCTAATAATTGAGCAGTTCTTC.